Below are 22 T cell receptor beta chains sequenced from a single sample in a study of sequential checkpoint blockade in melanoma. Treatment of the sample: randomized to nivolumab then ipilimumab (arm A) or the reverse (arm B). The assay was immunoSEQ multiplex PCR, and TCRdb's table has in-frame clones only and misses some. The profile covers over 4,000 clones, with more than 75% appearing a single time and approximately 58% taken by the ten largest. The sequences come from CD8+ T cells sorted from blood (inferred from file names), collected from a patient given nivolumab and ipilimumab in sequence. These receptors all come from a human donor with melanoma.

This clone was counted a single time. This chain connects TRBV4-2 to TRBJ2-7, with TRBD1 matching 9 bases. Germline loops: CDR1 LGHNA, CDR2 YNFKEQ. This CDR3 has 16 amino acids. V was pared by 3 bases and J by 1 base, with 7 bases of the junction left unmatched. The CDR3 protein is CASSHDMGQGSYEQYF. CDR3 DNA sequence: TGTGCCAGCAGCCATGATATGGGACAGGGTTCCTACGAGCAGTACTTC.

The chain uses TRBV7-9 and TRBJ1-6, with D uncertain. CDR3 length equals 15 residues. CDR1 SEHNR and CDR2 FQNEAQ come from the germline V gene (reference sequence). V dropped 4 bases and J dropped 7 bases, with 14 bases sitting between them. The CDR3 nucleotides are TGTGCCAGCAGCTCTTTGCGGGAGGAGAATTCACCCCTCCACTTT. Translated, it gives CASSSLREENSPLHF.

The V and J genes are TRBV18 and TRBJ2-1; 7 nucleotides match TRBD2. The V segment lost 0 bases and the J segment 9 bases; nucleotides outside the gene matches: 5. The CDR3 covers 14 residues. Germline V gene sequence: CDR1 KGHSH, CDR2 LQKENI. The CDR3 DNA reads as TGTGCCAGCTCACCACCGGGAGGGAAGGCTGAGCAGTTCTTC. Protein product: CASSPPGGKAEQFF.

The rearrangement joins TRBV5-7 to TRBJ1-1; TRBD1 is a possible D gene (6 bases). TRBV5-7 is an ORF for which the function is uncertain. There are 17 residues in the CDR3. V shed 3 bases and J shed 4 bases, with 22 bases lying between them. As DNA, the CDR3 is TGTGCCAGCAGCTACTCGACTATAACAGGGATGGGCACTGAAGCTTTCTTT. This encodes CASSYSTITGMGTEAFF.

The V and J genes are TRBV6-5 and TRBJ2-2; D remains ambiguous. Germline V CDR1 and CDR2: MNHEY, SVGAGI. Trimming pared 5 bases from V and 5 bases from J, leaving 9 bases between. This CDR3 has 13 amino acids. The chain's CDR3 is CASSPSLTGELFF. The CDR3 DNA reads TGTGCCAGCAGTCCCTCTTTGACCGGGGAGCTGTTTTTT.

This rearrangement joins TRBV7-2 to TRBJ2-7; 9 nucleotides agree with TRBD2. CDR3 length equals 15 residues. Per germline, CDR1 SGHTA and CDR2 FQGNSA. V lost 4 bases to trimming and J lost 3 bases; unmatched junction nucleotides: 7. CDR3 DNA: TGTGCCAGCAGCTCCGGGACTAGCAGAATCTACGAGCAGTACTTC. Translation: CASSSGTSRIYEQYF.

The genes are TRBV25-1 and TRBJ2-1, with D perhaps TRBD1 (6 bases). The CDR3 totals 14 residues. Germline V gene lookup returns CDR1 MGHDK and CDR2 SYGVNS. V was clipped by 1 base and J by 8 bases, with 12 bases between them. CDR3 loop: CASSEFGGLDEQFF. For the CDR3, the DNA is TGTGCCAGCAGTGAATTTGGGGGCTTAGATGAGCAGTTCTTC.

This clone turned up a few times. V and J are TRBV2 and TRBJ1-1; D may be TRBD1 (6 bases). CDR3 size: 14 residues. Looked up from germline, CDR1 is SNHLY and CDR2 is FYNNEI. V shed 3 bases and J shed 4 bases, with 12 bases lying between them. This CDR3 is CASSEGARGTEAFF. Here the CDR3 DNA reads TGTGCCAGCAGTGAGGGGGCGAGGGGCACTGAAGCTTTCTTT.

This rearrangement joins TRBV2 to TRBJ2-1; 9 bases align to TRBD2. Germline trimming cut 7 bases from V and 5 bases from J; bases unmatched to any gene: 3. This CDR3 is 13 amino acids long. Germline V gene sequence: CDR1 SNHLY, CDR2 FYNNEI. CDR3 in amino acids: CASILAGDNEQFF. CDR3 sequence (DNA): TGTGCCAGCATTTTAGCGGGGGACAATGAGCAGTTCTTC.

The V call is TRBV25-1, the J call TRBJ2-7; TRBD2 is a possible D gene (6 bases). Germline lookup yields CDR1 MGHDK and CDR2 SYGVNS. Between the trimmed V and J ends, which lost 3 bases and 3 bases, there was a span of 15 bases. The CDR3 covers 15 residues. The CDR3 is CASSERGTHRYEQYF. The CDR3 DNA reads as TGTGCCAGCAGTGAGCGGGGAACCCATCGCTACGAGCAGTACTTC.

This chain uses TRBV7-9 with TRBJ2-7, with 10 bases lining up with TRBD2. This CDR3 spans 15 amino acids. Germline V lookup: CDR1 SEHNR, CDR2 FQNEAQ (reference sequence). Trimming cost V 2 bases and J 4 bases; bases outside gene matches: 5. The CDR3 region has the DNA TGTGCCAGCAGCTTAATGCTAGCGGGGGCGTACGAGCAGTACTTC. Translating gives CASSLMLAGAYEQYF.

The sample holds a few counts of this clone. The chain couples TRBV19 to TRBJ1-2; D gene uncertain. Trimming removed 7 bases from V and 4 bases from J, with 7 bases in between. The CDR3 contains 11 residues. Germline V gene sequence: CDR1 LNHDA, CDR2 SQIVND (reference sequence). This chain's CDR3 is CASNSGYGYTF. As DNA, the CDR3 is TGTGCCAGTAATTCAGGCTATGGCTACACCTTC.

The chain carries TRBV28 and TRBJ1-1; D unresolved. Germline lookup yields CDR1 MDHEN and CDR2 SYDVKM. V lost 2 bases to trimming and J lost 1 base, with 8 bases between them. This CDR3 has 14 amino acids. CDR3 region: CASSLGRPNTEAFF. CDR3 bases: TGTGCCAGCAGTTTAGGGCGCCCGAACACTGAAGCTTTCTTT. Filled out from reference TRBV28 and TRBJ1-1, the complete variable domain reads DVKVTQSSRYLVKRTGEKVFLECVQDMDHENMFWYRQDPGLGLRLIYFSYDVKMKEKGDIPEGYSVSREKKERFSLILESASTNQTSMYLCASSLGRPNTEAFFGQGTRLTVV.

This chain joins TRBV28 and TRBJ2-2, with D maybe TRBD1 (6 bases). The CDR3 sequence is 13 residues long. Germline lookup yields CDR1 MDHEN and CDR2 SYDVKM. V dropped 4 bases and J dropped 5 bases, with 8 bases sitting between them. The CDR3 region is CASSYRVTGELFF. The CDR3 DNA sequence: TGTGCCAGCAGTTACAGGGTTACCGGGGAGCTGTTTTTT.

The rearrangement links TRBV19 to TRBJ1-5, with a possible D match to TRBD1 (6 bases). Germline V gives CDR1 LNHDA, CDR2 SQIVND (reference sequence). V was pared by 4 bases and J by 7 bases, with 14 bases between. The CDR3 loop spans 14 amino acids. The DNA of the CDR3 is TGTGCCAGTAGTAGCAGGGGAGCTGGACAGCCCCAGCATTTT. It specifies CASSSRGAGQPQHF.

The chain employs TRBV4-3 and TRBJ2-3, with D uncertain. Trimming removed 3 bases at V and 3 bases at J, with 22 bases between. The germline CDR1 and CDR2 sequences are LGHNA and YSLEER. The CDR3 contains 18 residues. The CDR3 protein is CASSHLVTRDRITDTQYF. The CDR3 DNA follows: TGCGCCAGCAGCCATCTAGTTACCCGCGATCGTATTACAGATACGCAGTATTTT.

This chain joins TRBV9 and TRBJ2-3, with 8 nucleotides matching TRBD2. From germline, CDR1 is SGDLS and CDR2 YYNGEE. CDR3 size: 14 residues. The V segment lost 3 bases and the J segment 1 base; nucleotides outside the gene matches: 1. The DNA of the CDR3 is TGTGCCAGCAGCGGAGCGGGGGGCACAGATACGCAGTATTTT. This translates into CASSGAGGTDTQYF.

The chain couples TRBV7-9 to TRBJ2-1, with D perhaps TRBD2 (6 bases). V lost 5 bases, J lost 5 bases, and 10 bases lay in between. CDR1 SEHNR and CDR2 FQNEAQ come from the germline V gene (reference sequence). The CDR3 is 13 residues long. This chain's CDR3 is CASSPGGNNEQFF. CDR3 DNA: TGTGCCAGCAGCCCCGGGGGTAACAATGAGCAGTTCTTC.

This clone has a single count. CDR3 coding DNA: TGTGCCAGCAGTTACCAGGGAGGCACTGAAGCTTTCTTT. It translates to CASSYQGGTEAFF. The V gene is TRBV6-5, the J gene TRBJ1-1; the D gene is possibly TRBD1 (5 bases). Between the trimmed V and J ends, which lost 2 bases and 4 bases, there was a span of 8 bases. Looked up from germline, CDR1 is MNHEY and CDR2 is SVGAGI. This CDR3 is 13 amino acids long.

This clone was recorded a few times. This chain connects TRBV7-9 to TRBJ2-1, with a possible D match to TRBD1 (5 bases). The CDR3 is 15 residues long. V lost 2 bases to trimming and J lost 1 base, with 9 bases between them. Per germline, CDR1 SEHNR and CDR2 FQNEAQ (reference sequence). In DNA form, the CDR3 reads TGTGCCAGCAGCTTATCCCAGGGATCCTACAATGAGCAGTTCTTC. Its translation is CASSLSQGSYNEQFF.

V and J are TRBV13 and TRBJ2-7; 8 bases agree with TRBD2. CDR1 and CDR2 (germline): PRHDT, FYEKMQ (reference sequence). The V and J ends lost 6 bases and 11 bases, in that order; junction bases with no gene match: 9. The CDR3 spans 12 residues. The CDR3 DNA reads as TGTGCCAGCAGTCTTCGGGAGGGTGTCAAGTACTTC. It specifies CASSLREGVKYF. The whole variable domain, filled in from reference TRBV13 and TRBJ2-7, reads AAGVIQSPRHLIKEKRETATLKCYPIPRHDTVYWYQQGPGQDPQFLISFYEKMQSDKGSIPDRFSAQQFSDYHSELNMSSLELGDSALYFCASSLREGVKYFGPGTRLTVT.

V and J are TRBV7-2 and TRBJ1-3, with 8 bases matching TRBD1. The CDR3 length is 13 residues. Trimming at V came to 3 bases and at J to 6 bases, leaving 1 base not matched to a gene. Germline lookup yields CDR1 SGHTA and CDR2 FQGNSA. As DNA, the CDR3 is TGTGCCAGCAGCTTGACAGGGGAAAACACCATATATTTT. Translated, it gives CASSLTGENTIYF.